Listed here is a single T cell receptor (beta chain). This specimen comes from a study of long-term antiretroviral therapy in people with HIV. Running of the v3.0 immunoSEQ assay took place at survey level. This table comes from immunoSEQ multiplex PCR, and its TCRdb copy is limited to in-frame clones, with some not included. The data contain 25,000 to 30,000 clones, about 77% of them seen just once; the ten biggest clones take up roughly 9.3%. The CDR3 length is 14 residues. V was cut by 5 bases and J by 2 bases, with 10 bases left in between. From germline, CDR1 is SEHNR and CDR2 FQNEAQ (reference sequence).

The material sequenced was unsorted PBMCs, taken 1.5 years before starting antiretroviral therapy. The receptor was isolated from a man aged 18 to 29 with HIV. The rearrangement joins TRBV7-9 to TRBJ1-3; the D is unclear. The CDR3 nucleotides are TGTGCCAGCAGCCCCCTAAGGGCTGGAAACACCATATATTTT. This gives the protein CASSPLRAGNTIYF.